The present TCR beta chain was sequenced within a study of T cell changes during pregnancy in multiple sclerosis. Trimming took 0 bases from V and 8 from J, leaving 9 bases between them. The CDR3 loop spans 13 amino acids. Germline CDR1 SGHNT, CDR2 YYREEE (reference sequence). Clones were sequenced by immunoSEQ multiplex PCR, and TCRdb holds only the in-frame ones, with some missing. The sample lists 70,000 to 80,000 clones, roughly 89% occurring once. This TCR was recovered from a female donor in good health, enrolled as a control in a pregnancy study. This material consisted of peripheral blood, taken after pregnancy. This chain connects TRBV5-4 to TRBJ2-1; possible D gene TRBD2, 5 bases. CDR3 DNA sequence: TGTGCCAGCAGCTTGGTGGGTAGCGATGAGCAGTTCTTC. It codes for CASSLVGSDEQFF.